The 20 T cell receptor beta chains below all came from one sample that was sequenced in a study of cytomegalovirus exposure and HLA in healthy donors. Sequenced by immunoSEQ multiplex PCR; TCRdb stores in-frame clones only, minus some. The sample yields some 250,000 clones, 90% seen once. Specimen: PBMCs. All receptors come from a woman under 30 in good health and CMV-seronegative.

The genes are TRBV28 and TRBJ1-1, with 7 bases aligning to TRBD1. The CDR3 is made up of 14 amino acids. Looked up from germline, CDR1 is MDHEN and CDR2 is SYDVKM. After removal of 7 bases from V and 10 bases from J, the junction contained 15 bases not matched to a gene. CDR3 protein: CASNFAQGEIGAFF. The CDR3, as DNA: TGTGCCAGCAACTTCGCGCAGGGGGAGATAGGAGCTTTCTTT.

As DNA, the CDR3 is TGTGCCAGCATATTCGGGGACTTCAATCAGCCCCAGCATTTT. This codes for CASIFGDFNQPQHF. The V and J genes are TRBV28 and TRBJ1-5; D perhaps matches TRBD1 (5 bases). The V end lost 7 bases, the J end lost 3 bases, and 13 bases lay between the germline ends. Germline CDR1 MDHEN, CDR2 SYDVKM. The CDR3 is 14 residues long.

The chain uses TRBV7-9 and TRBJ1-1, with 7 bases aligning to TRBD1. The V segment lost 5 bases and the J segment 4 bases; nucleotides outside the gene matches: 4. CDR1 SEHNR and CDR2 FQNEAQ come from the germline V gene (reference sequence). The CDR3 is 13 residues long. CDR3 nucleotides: TGTGCCAGCAGCGCGCCAGGGGGCACTGAAGCTTTCTTT. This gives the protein CASSAPGGTEAFF.

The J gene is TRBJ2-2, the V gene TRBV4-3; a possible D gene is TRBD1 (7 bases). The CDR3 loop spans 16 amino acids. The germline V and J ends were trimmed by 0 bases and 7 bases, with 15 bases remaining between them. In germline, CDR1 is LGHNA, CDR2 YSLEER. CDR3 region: CASSQDRRGTGGELFF. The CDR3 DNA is TGCGCCAGCAGCCAAGACCGCAGGGGGACTGGCGGGGAGCTGTTTTTT.

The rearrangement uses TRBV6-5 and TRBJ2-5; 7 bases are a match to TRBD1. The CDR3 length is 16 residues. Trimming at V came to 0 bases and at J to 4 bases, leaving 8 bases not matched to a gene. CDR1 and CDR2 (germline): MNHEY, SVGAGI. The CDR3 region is CASSYSGTARGETQYF. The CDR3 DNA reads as TGTGCCAGCAGTTACTCCGGGACAGCCAGGGGAGAGACCCAGTACTTC.

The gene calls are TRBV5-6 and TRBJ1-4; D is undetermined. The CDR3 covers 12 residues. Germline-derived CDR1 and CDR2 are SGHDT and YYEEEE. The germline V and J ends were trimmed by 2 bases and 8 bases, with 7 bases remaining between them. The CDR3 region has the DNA TGTGCCAGCAGCTTAGCGGGGGAAAAACTGTTTTTT. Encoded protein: CASSLAGEKLFF.

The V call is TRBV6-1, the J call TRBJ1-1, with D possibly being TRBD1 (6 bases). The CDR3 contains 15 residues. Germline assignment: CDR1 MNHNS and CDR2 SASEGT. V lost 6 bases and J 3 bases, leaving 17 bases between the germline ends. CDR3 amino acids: CASSPRGNRDTEAFF. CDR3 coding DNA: TGTGCCAGCAGCCCTCGGGGAAACAGGGACACTGAAGCTTTCTTT.

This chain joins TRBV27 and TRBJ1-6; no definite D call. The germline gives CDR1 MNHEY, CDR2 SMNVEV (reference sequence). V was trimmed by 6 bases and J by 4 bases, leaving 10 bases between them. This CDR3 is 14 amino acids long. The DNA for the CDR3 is TGTGCCAGCAGCCGGGGATGGTATAATTCACCCCTCCACTTT. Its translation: CASSRGWYNSPLHF.

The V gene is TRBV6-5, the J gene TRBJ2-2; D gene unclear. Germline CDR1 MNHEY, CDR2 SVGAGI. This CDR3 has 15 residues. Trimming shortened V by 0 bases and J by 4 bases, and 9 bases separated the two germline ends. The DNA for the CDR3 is TGTGCCAGCAGTTACTCGGAGAGGTTCACCGGGGAGCTGTTTTTT. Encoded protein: CASSYSERFTGELFF.

Here the CDR3 DNA reads TGCAGCGTTGCACAGGGCCCAGATACGCAGTATTTT. Its translation: CSVAQGPDTQYF. The chain couples TRBV29-1 to TRBJ2-3, with D possibly TRBD1 on 6 matching bases. V lost 4 bases, J lost 4 bases, and 9 bases lay in between. CDR3 length equals 12 residues. Per germline, CDR1 SQVTM and CDR2 ANQGSEA.

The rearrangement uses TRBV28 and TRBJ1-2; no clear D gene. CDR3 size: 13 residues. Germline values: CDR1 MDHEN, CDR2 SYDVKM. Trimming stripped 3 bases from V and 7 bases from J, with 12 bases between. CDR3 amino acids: CASSFFGRSGYTF. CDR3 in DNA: TGTGCCAGCAGTTTTTTTGGGCGATCTGGCTACACCTTC.

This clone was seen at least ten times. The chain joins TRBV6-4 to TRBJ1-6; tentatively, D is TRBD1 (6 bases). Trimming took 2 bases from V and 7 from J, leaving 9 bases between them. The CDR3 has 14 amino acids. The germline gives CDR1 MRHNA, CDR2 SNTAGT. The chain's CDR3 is CASSDAGDNSPLHF. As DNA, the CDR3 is TGTGCCAGCAGTGACGCAGGGGACAATTCACCCCTCCACTTT.

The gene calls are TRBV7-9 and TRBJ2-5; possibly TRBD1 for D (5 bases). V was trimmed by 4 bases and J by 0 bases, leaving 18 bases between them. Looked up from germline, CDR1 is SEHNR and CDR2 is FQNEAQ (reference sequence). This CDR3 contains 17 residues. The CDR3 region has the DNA TGTGCCAGCAGCTCCACAGGCTTTGGTCTGTACCAAGAGACCCAGTACTTC. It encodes CASSSTGFGLYQETQYF. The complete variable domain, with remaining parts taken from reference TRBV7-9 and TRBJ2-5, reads DTGVSQNPRHKITKRGQNVTFRCDPISEHNRLYWYRQTLGQGPEFLTYFQNEAQLEKSRLLSDRFSAERPKGSFSTLEIQRTEQGDSAMYLCASSSTGFGLYQETQYFGPGTRLLVL.

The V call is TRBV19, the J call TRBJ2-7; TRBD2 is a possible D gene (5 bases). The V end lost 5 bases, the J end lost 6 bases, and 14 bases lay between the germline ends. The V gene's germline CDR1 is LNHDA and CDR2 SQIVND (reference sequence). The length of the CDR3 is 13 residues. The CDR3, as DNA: TGTGCCAGTAGTCATCCAGGACTGGGCGAGCAGTACGTC. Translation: CASSHPGLGEQYV.

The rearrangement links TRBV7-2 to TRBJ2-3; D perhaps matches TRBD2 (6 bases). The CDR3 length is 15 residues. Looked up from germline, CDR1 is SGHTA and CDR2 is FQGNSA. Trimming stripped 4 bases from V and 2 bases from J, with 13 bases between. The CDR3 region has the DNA TGTGCCAGCAGCTGGGGAGGAGGGCCCACAGATACGCAGTATTTT. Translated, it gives CASSWGGGPTDTQYF.

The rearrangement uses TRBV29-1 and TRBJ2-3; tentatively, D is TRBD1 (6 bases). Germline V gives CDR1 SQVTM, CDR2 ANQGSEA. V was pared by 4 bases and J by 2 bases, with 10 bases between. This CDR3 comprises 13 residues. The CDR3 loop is CSVVRDNTDTQYF. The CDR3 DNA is TGCAGCGTTGTTCGGGACAACACAGATACGCAGTATTTT.

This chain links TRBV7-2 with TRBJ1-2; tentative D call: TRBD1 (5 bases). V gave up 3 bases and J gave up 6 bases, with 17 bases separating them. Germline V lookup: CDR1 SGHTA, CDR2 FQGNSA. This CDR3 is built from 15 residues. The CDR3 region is CASSFPGRAPHGYTF. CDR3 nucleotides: TGTGCCAGCAGCTTCCCAGGGAGGGCTCCACATGGCTACACCTTC.

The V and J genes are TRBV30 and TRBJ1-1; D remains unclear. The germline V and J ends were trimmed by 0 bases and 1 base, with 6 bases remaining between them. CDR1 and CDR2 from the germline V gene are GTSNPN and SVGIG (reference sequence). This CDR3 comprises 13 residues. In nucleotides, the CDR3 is TGTGCCTGGAGTGTACGAGAGAACACTGAAGCTTTCTTT. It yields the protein CAWSVRENTEAFF.

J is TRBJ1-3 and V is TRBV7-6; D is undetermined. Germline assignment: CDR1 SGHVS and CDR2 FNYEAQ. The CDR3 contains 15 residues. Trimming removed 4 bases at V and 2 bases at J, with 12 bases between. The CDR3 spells CASSSPSVAGNTIYF. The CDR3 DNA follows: TGTGCCAGCAGCTCGCCGTCGGTGGCTGGAAACACCATATATTTT.

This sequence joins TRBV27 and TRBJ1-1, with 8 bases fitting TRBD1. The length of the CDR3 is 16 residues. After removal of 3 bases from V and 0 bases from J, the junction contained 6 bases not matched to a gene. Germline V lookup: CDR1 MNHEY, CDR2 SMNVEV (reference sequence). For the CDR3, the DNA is TGTGCCAGCAGTTTCGGACAGGGCGACATGAACACTGAAGCTTTCTTT. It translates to CASSFGQGDMNTEAFF.